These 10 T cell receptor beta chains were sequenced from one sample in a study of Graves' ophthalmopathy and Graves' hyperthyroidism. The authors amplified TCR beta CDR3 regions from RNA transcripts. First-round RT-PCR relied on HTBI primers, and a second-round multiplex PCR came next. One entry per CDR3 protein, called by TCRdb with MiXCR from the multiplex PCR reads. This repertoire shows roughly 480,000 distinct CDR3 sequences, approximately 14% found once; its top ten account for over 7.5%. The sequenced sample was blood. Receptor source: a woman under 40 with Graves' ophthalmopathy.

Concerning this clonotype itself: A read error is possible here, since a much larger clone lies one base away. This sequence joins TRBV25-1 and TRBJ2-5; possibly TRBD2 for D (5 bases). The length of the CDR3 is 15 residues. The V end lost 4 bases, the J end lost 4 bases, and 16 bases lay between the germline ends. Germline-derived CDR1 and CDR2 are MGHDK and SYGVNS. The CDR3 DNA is TGTGCCAGCAGTGGATATAATCGGGGAGCAGAGACCCAGTACTTC. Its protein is CASSGYNRGAETQYF.

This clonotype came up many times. The CDR3 is CASSMIAGGNQETQYF. The CDR3, as DNA: TGTGCCAGCAGTATGATAGCGGGGGGAAACCAAGAGACCCAGTACTTC. The chain uses TRBV12-3 or TRBV12-4 and TRBJ2-5; 10 bases align to TRBD2. Trimming cost V 5 bases and J 0 bases; bases outside gene matches: 6. This CDR3 comprises 16 residues.

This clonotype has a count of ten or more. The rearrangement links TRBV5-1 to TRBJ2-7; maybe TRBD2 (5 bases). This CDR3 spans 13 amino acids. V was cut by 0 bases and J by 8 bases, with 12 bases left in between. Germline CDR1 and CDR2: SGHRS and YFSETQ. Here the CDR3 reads CASSLAGSSQQYF. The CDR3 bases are TGCGCCAGCAGCTTGGCTGGGAGCTCCCAGCAGTACTTC.

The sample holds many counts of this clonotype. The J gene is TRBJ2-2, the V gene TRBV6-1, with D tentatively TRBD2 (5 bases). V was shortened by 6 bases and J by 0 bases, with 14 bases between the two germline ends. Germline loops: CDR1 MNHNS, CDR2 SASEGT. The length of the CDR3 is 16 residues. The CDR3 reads CASRRTGGSNTGELFF. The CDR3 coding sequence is TGTGCCAGCAGGCGTACTGGCGGGTCGAACACCGGGGAGCTGTTTTTT.

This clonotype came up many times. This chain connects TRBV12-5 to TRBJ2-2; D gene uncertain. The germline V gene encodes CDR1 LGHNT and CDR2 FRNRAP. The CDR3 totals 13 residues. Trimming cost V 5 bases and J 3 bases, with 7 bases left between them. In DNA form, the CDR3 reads TGTGCTAGTGGTGCCCCGTACACCGGGGAGCTGTTTTTT. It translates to CASGAPYTGELFF.

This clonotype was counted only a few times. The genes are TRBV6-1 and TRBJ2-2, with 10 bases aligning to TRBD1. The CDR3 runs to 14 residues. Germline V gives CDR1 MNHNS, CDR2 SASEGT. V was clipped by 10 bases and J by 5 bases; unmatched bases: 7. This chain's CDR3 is CATQTGQGTGELFF. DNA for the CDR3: TGTGCCACTCAGACGGGACAGGGGACCGGGGAGCTGTTTTTT.

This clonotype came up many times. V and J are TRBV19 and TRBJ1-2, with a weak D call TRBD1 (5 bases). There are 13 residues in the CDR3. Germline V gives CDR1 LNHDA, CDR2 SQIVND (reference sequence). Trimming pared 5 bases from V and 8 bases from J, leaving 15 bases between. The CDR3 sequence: CASSGDQGRGYTF. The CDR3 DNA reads TGTGCCAGTAGTGGGGATCAGGGTCGCGGCTACACCTTC.

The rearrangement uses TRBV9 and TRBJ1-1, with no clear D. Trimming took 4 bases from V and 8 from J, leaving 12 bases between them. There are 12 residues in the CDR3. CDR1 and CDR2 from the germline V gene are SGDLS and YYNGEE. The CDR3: CASSSSPAEAFF. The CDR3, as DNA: TGTGCCAGCAGCTCAAGCCCGGCGGAAGCTTTCTTT.

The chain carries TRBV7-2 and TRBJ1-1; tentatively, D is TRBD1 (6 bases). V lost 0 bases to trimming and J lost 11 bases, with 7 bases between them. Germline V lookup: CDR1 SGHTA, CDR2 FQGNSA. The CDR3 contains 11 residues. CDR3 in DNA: TGTGCCAGCAGCTTAGCCAGGGGTGCTTTCTTT. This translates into CASSLARGAFF.

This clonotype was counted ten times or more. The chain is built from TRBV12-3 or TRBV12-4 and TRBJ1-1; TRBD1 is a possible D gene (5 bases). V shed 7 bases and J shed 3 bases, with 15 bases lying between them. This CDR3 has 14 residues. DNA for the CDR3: TGTGCCAGCAAGGGGAACCAATGGGACACTGAAGCTTTCTTT. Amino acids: CASKGNQWDTEAFF.